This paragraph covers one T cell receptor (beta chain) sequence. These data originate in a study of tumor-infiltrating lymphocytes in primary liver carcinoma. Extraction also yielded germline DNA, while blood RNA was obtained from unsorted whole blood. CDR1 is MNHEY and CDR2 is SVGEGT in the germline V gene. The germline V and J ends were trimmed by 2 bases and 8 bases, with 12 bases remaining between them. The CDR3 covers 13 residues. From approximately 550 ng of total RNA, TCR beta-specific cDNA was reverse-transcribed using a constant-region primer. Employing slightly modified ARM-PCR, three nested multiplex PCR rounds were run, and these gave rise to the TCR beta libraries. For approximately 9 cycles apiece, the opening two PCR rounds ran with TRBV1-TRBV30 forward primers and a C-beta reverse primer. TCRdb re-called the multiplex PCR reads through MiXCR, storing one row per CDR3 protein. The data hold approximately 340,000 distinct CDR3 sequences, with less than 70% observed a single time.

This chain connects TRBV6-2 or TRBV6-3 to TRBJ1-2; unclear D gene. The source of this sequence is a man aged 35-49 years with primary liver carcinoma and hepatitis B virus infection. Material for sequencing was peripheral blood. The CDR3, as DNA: TGTGCCAGCAGTTACAAGGAAGAGGAGGGCTACACCTTC. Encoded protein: CASSYKEEEGYTF.